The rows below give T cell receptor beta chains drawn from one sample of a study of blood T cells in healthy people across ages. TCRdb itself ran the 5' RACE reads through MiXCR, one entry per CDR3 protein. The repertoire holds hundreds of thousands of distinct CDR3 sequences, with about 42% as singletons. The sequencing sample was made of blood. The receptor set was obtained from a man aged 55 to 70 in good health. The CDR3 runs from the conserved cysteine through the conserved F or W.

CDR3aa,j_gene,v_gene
CSARDLGLPTHEQYF,NA,TRBV20-1
CASSQVWLAGGTTDEQYF,TRBJ2-7,TRBV4-1
CASSVERRSYGYTF,TRBJ1-2,TRBV5-1
CASGTIRDYGYTF,TRBJ1-2,TRBV6-5
CSAGDRAYGNTIYF,TRBJ1-3,TRBV20-1
CASSLGSYGNNSPLHF,TRBJ1-6,TRBV7-6
CASRSYWGQGGLETQYF,TRBJ2-5,TRBV6-2/TRBV6-3
CASSLYGTRTYDEQFF,TRBJ2-1,TRBV27
CASTRAGTSGAGDTQYF,TRBJ2-3,TRBV12-3/TRBV12-4
CASSPFAVGPSGNTIYF,TRBJ1-3,TRBV9
CASSLKPDSESSQYF,TRBJ2-3,TRBV4-3
CASSQETSTQETQYF,TRBJ2-5,TRBV14
CASSYPQDLTDTQYF,TRBJ2-3,TRBV6-2/TRBV6-3
CASSQYPGAGGTEAFF,TRBJ1-1,TRBV28
CASSCGGADTQYF,TRBJ2-3,TRBV6-1
CASSSPTSGGTFQETQYF,TRBJ2-5,TRBV7-2
CASSVGGRKVAFF,TRBJ1-1,TRBV25-1
CASRRTGILETEAFF,TRBJ1-1,TRBV5-5
CASRTPTGELFF,TRBJ2-2,TRBV7-3
CASSFAGTNGETQYF,NA,TRBV27
CASSRQGFDEKLFF,TRBJ1-4,TRBV7-2
CASSLGGATTYNEQFF,TRBJ2-1,TRBV12-3/TRBV12-4